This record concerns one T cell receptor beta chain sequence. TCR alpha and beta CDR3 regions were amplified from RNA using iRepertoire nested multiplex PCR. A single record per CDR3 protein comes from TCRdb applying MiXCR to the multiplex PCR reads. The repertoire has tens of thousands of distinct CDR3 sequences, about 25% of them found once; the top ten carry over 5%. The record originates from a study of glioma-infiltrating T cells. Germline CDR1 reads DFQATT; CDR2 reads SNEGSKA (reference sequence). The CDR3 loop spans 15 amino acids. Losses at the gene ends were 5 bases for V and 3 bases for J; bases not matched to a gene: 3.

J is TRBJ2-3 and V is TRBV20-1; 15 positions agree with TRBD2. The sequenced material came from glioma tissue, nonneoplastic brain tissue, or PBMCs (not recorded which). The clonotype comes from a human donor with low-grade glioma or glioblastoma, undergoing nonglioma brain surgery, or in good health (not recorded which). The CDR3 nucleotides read TGCAGTGCTGAAGGACTAGCGGGGGGGACAGATACGCAGTATTTT. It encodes CSAEGLAGGTDTQYF.